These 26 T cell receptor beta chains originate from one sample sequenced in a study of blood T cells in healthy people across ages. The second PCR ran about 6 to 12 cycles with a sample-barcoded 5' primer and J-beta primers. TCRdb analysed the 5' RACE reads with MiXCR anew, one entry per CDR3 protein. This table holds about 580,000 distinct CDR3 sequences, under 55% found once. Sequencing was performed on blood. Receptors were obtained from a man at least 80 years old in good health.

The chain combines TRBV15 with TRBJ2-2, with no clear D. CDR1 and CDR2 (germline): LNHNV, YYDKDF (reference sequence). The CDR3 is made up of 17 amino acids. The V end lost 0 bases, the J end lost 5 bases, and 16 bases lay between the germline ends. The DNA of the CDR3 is TGTGCCACCAGCAGAGACACAAGCTGGGTAGGAACCGGGGAGCTGTTTTTT. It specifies CATSRDTSWVGTGELFF.

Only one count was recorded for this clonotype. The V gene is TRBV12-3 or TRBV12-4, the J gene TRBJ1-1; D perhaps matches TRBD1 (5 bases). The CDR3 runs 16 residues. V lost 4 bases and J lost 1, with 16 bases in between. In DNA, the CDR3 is TGTGCCAGCAGTTCGGGACGGGGGGACGGGAACACTGAAGCTTTCTTT. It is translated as CASSSGRGDGNTEAFF.

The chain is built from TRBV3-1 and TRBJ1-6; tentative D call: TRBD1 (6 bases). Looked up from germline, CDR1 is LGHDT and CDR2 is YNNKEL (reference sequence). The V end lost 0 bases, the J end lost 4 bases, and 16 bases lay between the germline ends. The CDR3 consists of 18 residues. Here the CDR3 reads CASSQDKGNRDYNSPLHF. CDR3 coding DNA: TGTGCCAGCAGCCAAGACAAGGGTAACAGGGATTATAATTCACCCCTCCACTTT.

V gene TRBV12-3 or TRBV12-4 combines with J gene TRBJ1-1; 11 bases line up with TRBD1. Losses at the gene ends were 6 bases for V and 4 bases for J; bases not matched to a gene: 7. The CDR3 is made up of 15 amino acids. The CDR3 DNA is TGTGCCAGCAGACCCGGGACAGGGGGATTCACTGAAGCTTTCTTT. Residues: CASRPGTGGFTEAFF.

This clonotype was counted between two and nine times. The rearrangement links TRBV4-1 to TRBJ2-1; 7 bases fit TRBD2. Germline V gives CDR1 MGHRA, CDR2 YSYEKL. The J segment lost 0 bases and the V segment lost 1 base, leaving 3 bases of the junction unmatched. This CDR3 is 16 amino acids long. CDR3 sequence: CASSQGASGSYNEQFF. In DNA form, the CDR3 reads TGCGCCAGCAGCCAAGGAGCTAGCGGCTCCTACAATGAGCAGTTCTTC.

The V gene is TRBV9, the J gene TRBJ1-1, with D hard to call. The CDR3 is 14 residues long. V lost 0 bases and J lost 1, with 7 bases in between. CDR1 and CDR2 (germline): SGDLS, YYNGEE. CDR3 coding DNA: TGTGCCAGCAGCGTAGCCCCCCGGAACACTGAAGCTTTCTTT. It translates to CASSVAPRNTEAFF.

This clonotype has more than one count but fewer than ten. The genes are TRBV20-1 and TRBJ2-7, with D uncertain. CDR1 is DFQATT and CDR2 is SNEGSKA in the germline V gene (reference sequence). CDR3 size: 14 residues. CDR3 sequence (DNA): TGCAGGCCATTTAAGGCAGGAAGAGACTACGAGCAGTACTTC. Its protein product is CRPFKAGRDYEQYF.

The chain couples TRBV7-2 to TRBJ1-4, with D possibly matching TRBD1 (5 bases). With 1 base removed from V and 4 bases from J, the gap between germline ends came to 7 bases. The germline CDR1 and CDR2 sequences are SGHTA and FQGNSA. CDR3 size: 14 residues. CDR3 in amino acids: CASSLGGSNEKLFF. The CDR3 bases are TGTGCCAGCAGCTTAGGGGGGAGTAATGAAAAACTGTTTTTT.

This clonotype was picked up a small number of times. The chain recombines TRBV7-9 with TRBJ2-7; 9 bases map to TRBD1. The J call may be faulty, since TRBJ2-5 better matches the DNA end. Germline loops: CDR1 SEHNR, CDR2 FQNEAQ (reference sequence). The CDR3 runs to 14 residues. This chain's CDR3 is CASSATGGVETQYF. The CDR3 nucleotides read TGTGCCAGCAGCGCGACAGGGGGGGTAGAGACCCAGTACTTC.

As DNA, the CDR3 is TGTGCCAGCAGCTTAGGAGGCGGACTAGCGGGGCCCCGAGGCACCGGGGAGCTGTTTTTT. Its protein is CASSLGGGLAGPRGTGELFF. This chain connects TRBV7-2 to TRBJ2-2; 12 nucleotides match TRBD2. The CDR3 length is 20 residues. Germline loops: CDR1 SGHTA, CDR2 FQGNSA. V was pared by 1 base and J by 4 bases, with 13 bases of the junction left unmatched.

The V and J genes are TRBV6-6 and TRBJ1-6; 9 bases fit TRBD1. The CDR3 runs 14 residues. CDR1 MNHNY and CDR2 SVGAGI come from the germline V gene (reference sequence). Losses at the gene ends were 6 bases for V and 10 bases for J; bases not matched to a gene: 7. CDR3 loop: CASRGQGGKSPLHF. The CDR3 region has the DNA TGTGCCAGCAGGGGACAGGGTGGGAAGTCACCCCTCCACTTT.

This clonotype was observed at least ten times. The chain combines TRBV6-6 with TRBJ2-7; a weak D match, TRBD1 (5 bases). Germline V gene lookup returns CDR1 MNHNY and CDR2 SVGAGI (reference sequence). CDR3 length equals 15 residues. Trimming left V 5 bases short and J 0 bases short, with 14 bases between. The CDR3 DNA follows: TGTGCCAGCAGTCCCAGGGTCTCAGGCTCCTACGAGCAGTACTTC. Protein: CASSPRVSGSYEQYF.

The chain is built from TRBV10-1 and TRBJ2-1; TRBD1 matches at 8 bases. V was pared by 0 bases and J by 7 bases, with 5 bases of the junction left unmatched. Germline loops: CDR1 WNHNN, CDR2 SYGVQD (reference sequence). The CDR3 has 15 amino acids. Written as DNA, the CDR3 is TGCGCCAGCAGTGAGTCGCGGACAGGGCAAAATGAGCAGTTCTTC. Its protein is CASSESRTGQNEQFF.

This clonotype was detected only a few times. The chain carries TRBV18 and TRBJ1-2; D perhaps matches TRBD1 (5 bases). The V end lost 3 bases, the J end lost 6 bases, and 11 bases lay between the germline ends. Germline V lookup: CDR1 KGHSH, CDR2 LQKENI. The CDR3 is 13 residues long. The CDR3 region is CASSPGGPDGYTF. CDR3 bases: TGTGCCAGCTCACCCGGGGGACCCGATGGCTACACCTTC.

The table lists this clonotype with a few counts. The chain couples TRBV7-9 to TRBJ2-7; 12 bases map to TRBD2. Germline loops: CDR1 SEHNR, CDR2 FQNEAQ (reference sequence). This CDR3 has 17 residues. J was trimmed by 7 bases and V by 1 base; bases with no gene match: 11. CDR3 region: CASSLVSGTSGLGEQYF. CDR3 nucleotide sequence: TGTGCCAGCAGCTTAGTCTCTGGGACTAGCGGGCTAGGGGAGCAGTACTTC.

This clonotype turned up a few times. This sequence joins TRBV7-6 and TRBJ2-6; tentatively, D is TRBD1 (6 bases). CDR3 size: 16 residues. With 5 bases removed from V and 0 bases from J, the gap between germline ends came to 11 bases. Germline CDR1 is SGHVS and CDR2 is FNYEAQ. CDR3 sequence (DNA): TGTGCCAGCAGCACCCGACAGGTCTCTGGGGCCAACGTCCTGACTTTC. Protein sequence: CASSTRQVSGANVLTF.

The CDR3 spells CASRGSGRFSYNEQFF. The CDR3 DNA follows: TGTGCCAGCAGAGGGAGCGGGAGGTTCTCCTACAATGAGCAGTTCTTC. V gene TRBV7-2 combines with J gene TRBJ2-1; 9 positions agree with TRBD2. With V trimmed by 6 bases and J by 0 bases, 6 bases remained unmatched. CDR1 is SGHTA, CDR2 FQGNSA, per germline. This CDR3 is built from 16 residues.

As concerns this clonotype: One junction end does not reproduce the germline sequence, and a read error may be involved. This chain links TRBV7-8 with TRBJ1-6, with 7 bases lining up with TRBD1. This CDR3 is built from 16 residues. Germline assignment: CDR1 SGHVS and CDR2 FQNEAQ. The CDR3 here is CASGLMGQPDNSPLHF. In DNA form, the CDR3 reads TGTGCCAGCGGCTTAATGGGACAGCCCGATAATTCACCCCTCCACTTT.

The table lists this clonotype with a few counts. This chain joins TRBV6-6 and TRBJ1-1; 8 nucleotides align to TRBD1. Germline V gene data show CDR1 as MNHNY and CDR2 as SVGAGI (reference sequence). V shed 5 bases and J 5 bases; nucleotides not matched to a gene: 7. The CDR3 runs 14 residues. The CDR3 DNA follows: TGTGCCAGCAGTCCTACAGGGGGGCGGACTGAAGCTTTCTTT. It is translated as CASSPTGGRTEAFF.

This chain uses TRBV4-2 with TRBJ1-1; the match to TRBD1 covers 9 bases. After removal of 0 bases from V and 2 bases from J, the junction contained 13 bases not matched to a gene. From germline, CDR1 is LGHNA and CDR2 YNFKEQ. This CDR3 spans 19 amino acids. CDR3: CASSQDNGSNRGRNTEAFF. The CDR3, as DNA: TGTGCCAGCAGCCAAGATAACGGGTCAAACAGGGGGCGAAACACTGAAGCTTTCTTT.

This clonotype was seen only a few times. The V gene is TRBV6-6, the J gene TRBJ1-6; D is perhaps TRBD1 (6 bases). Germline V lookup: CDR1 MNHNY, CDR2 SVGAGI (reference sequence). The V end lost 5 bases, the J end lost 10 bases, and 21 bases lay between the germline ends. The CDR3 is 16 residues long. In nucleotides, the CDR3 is TGTGCCAGCAGTATACCAGGGGCAGGGCGAGCATCACCCCTCCACTTT. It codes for CASSIPGAGRASPLHF.

CDR3 coding DNA: TGTGCCAGCAGCTTTAATACACAGGGTTCACCCCTCCACTTT. This translates into CASSFNTQGSPLHF. This sequence joins TRBV5-6 and TRBJ1-6, with D possibly being TRBD1 (6 bases). The CDR3 contains 14 residues. V was cut by 2 bases and J by 9 bases, with 12 bases left in between. Per germline, CDR1 SGHDT and CDR2 YYEEEE.

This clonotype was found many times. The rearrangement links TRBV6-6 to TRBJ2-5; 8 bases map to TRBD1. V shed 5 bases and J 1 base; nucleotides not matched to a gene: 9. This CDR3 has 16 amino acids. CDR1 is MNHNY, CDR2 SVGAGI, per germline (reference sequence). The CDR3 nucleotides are TGTGCCAGCAGTCGCTCCAATGACAGGGGCCAAGAGACCCAGTACTTC. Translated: CASSRSNDRGQETQYF.

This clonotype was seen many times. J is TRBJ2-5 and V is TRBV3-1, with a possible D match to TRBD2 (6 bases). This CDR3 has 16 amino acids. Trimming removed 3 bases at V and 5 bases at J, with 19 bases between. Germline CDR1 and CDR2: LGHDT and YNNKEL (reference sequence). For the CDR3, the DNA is TGTGCCAGCAGCCACTCAGGGACCGGGAGTCGGGAGACCCAGTACTTC. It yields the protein CASSHSGTGSRETQYF.

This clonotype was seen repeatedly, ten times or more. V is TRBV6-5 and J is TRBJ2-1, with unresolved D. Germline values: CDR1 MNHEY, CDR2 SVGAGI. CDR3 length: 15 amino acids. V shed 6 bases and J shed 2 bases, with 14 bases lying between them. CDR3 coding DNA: TGTGCCAGCAGGATAGTCAAGAATGCCTACAATGAGCAGTTCTTC. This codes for CASRIVKNAYNEQFF.

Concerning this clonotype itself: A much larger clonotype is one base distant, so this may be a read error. This CDR3 reads CASTARTAYNEQYF. The CDR3 nucleotides read TGTGCCAGCACCGCGAGGACGGCCTACAATGAGCAGTACTTC. The chain has TRBV2 and TRBJ2-5; no definite D call. Germline V gene sequence: CDR1 SNHLY, CDR2 FYNNEI. V was shortened by 7 bases and J by 11 bases, with 23 bases between the two germline ends. This CDR3 contains 14 residues.